One TCR beta chain is described in this entry. As to treatment: randomized to nivolumab then ipilimumab (arm A) or the reverse (arm B). The sample is drawn from a study of sequential checkpoint blockade in melanoma. As for the study in general: First-line arms were nivolumab then ipilimumab, or the reverse, randomized 1:1. Roughly 20 patients had matched tumor biopsies before treatment and at week 13 after nivolumab or ipilimumab alone. TCRbeta immunosequencing was performed on DNA from 85 to 100 pretreatment melanoma tumor samples. Both treatment sequences were followed by maintenance nivolumab.

The repertoire was sequenced with immunoSEQ multiplex PCR; TCRdb's copy has only in-frame clones and lacks some. The sample shows around 2,300 clones, 20% to 30% of them seen only once. The sample consisted of tumor tissue (inferred from file names), taken from a patient given nivolumab and ipilimumab in sequence. This receptor was taken from a human donor with melanoma.

The CDR3 coding sequence is TGTGCCAGCAGTGAAGGCGGAGGAGGGCAGTACTTC. Its protein product is CASSEGGGGQYF. The chain joins TRBV9 to TRBJ2-7; a possible D gene is TRBD2 (5 bases). In germline, CDR1 is SGDLS, CDR2 YYNGEE. The CDR3 runs to 12 residues. Trimming left V 5 bases short and J 9 bases short, with 15 bases between. The whole variable domain, filled in from reference TRBV9 and TRBJ2-7, reads DSGVTQTPKHLITATGQRVTLRCSPRSGDLSVYWYQQSLDQGLQFLIQYYNGEERAKGNILERFSAQQFPDLHSELNLSSLELGDSALYFCASSEGGGGQYFGPGTRLTVT.